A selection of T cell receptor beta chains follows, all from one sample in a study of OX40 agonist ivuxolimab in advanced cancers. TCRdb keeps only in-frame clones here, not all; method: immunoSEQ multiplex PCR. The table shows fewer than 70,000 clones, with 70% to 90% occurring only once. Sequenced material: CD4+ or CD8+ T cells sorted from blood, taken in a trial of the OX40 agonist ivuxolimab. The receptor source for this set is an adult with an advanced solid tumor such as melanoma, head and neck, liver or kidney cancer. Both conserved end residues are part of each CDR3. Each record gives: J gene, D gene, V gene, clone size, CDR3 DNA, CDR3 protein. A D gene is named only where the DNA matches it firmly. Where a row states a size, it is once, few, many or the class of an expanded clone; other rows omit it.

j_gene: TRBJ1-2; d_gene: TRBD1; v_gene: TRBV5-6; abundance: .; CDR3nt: TGTGCCAGCAGCCAGTACATAGTGACAGGGAAGGCTGGCTACACCTTC; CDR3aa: CASSQYIVTGKAGYTF
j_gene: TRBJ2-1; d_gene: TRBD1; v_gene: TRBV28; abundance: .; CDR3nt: TGTGCCAGCAGTCCCCTTCCAGGGGGCCGACCTCGCTCCTACAATGAGCAGTTCTTC; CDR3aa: CASSPLPGGRPRSYNEQFF
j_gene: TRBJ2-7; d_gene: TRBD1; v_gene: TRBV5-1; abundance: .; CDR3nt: TGCGCCAGCAGCTTTTGGGACAGGGGCTCCTACGAGCAGTACTTC; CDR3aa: CASSFWDRGSYEQYF
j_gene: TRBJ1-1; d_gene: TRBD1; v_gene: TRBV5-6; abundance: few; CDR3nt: TGTGCCAGCAGCACAGGGGGGCCTGAAGCTTTCTTT; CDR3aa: CASSTGGPEAFF
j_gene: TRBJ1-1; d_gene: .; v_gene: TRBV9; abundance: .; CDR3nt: TGTGCCAGCAGCCTTGGGGAGGGGACCACTGAAGCTTTCTTT; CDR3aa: CASSLGEGTTEAFF
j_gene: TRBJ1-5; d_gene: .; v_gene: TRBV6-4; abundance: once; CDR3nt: TGTGCCAGCGGGGGACGGCTTCTTTCTAGCAATCAGCCCCAGCATTTT; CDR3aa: CASGGRLLSSNQPQHF
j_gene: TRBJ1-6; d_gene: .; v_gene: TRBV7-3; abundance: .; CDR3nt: TGTGCCAGCAGCGCCTCGGGGCAGCCACCCCTCCACTTT; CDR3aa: CASSASGQPPLHF
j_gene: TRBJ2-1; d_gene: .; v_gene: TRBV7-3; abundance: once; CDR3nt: TGTGCCAGCAGCTTAGCGAAGAGCCCTTCGGGCGAGCAGTTCTTC; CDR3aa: CASSLAKSPSGEQFF
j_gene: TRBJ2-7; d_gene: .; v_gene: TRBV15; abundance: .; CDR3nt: TGTGCCACCAGCAGAGATCCAGGGACCGAGCAGTACTTC; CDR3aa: CATSRDPGTEQYF
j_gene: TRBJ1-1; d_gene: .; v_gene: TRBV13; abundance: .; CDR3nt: TGTGCCAGCAGCTTACCCCGGGGTTTGTCGAACACTGAAGCTTTCTTT; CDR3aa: CASSLPRGLSNTEAFF